The next 20 T cell receptor beta chains were all read from a single sample in a study of shared clonotypes between healthy human individuals. Measured with immunoSEQ multiplex PCR; TCRdb has only the in-frame clones, and not every one. The sample has over 2 million clones; 85% to 95% are singletons. The sample comprised naive CD4+ T cells from PBMCs. The subset is: CD45RA+ positively selected. All receptors come from a young man in good health. Some clones in this sample may be carry-over from other donors' samples.

On this clone itself: Other DNA variants within this sample encode the same CDR3. The V call is TRBV6-5, the J call TRBJ2-3; D might be TRBD2 (5 bases). The CDR3 covers 15 residues. Germline assignment: CDR1 MNHEY and CDR2 SVGAGI. The V and J ends lost 3 bases and 0 bases respectively, with 10 bases between them. The CDR3 protein is CASSYRGASTDTQYF. In DNA form, the CDR3 reads TGTGCCAGCAGTTATCGGGGAGCTAGCACAGATACGCAGTATTTT.

The V gene is TRBV7-2, the J gene TRBJ2-3; 9 nucleotides agree with TRBD2. The germline V gene encodes CDR1 SGHTA and CDR2 FQGNSA. The CDR3 consists of 14 residues. V lost 7 bases, J lost 4 bases, and 6 bases stayed unmatched. CDR3 nucleotide sequence: TGTGCCAGCACCTATAGCGGGAGTGCAGATACGCAGTATTTT. Translation: CASTYSGSADTQYF.

This clone was seen a single time. The V call is TRBV28, the J call TRBJ2-4, with unresolved D. Germline CDR1 MDHEN, CDR2 SYDVKM. This CDR3 has 14 amino acids. V lost 1 base, J lost 3 bases, and 7 bases lay in between. CDR3 amino acids: CASSLSGSKNIQYF. The CDR3 DNA reads as TGTGCCAGCAGTTTATCAGGAAGCAAAAACATTCAGTACTTC.

This chain uses TRBV2 with TRBJ1-1; D may be TRBD1 (5 bases). Trimming shortened V by 1 base and J by 10 bases, and 19 bases separated the two germline ends. Germline assignment: CDR1 SNHLY and CDR2 FYNNEI. The CDR3 covers 15 residues. The CDR3 nucleotides are TGTGCCAGCAGTGAAGACAATTGGGGGATTAGGGGAGCTTTCTTT. Protein: CASSEDNWGIRGAFF. Based on the CDR3 plus reference TRBV2 and TRBJ1-1, the full variable domain is EPEVTQTPSHQVTQMGQEVILRCVPISNHLYFYWYRQILGQKVEFLVSFYNNEISEKSEIFDDQFSVERPDGSNFTLKIRSTKLEDSAMYFCASSEDNWGIRGAFFGQGTRLTVV.

This chain links TRBV28 with TRBJ2-1; D is ambiguous. CDR3 length: 14 amino acids. Trimming took 2 bases from V and 7 from J, leaving 12 bases between them. CDR1 is MDHEN and CDR2 is SYDVKM in the germline V gene. The CDR3 loop reads CASSLTLRKNEQFF. The CDR3 nucleotides read TGTGCCAGCAGTTTAACCCTCCGGAAGAATGAGCAGTTCTTC.

This clone has just one count. The gene calls are TRBV6-6 and TRBJ2-1; TRBD1 aligns across 8 bases. CDR3 length equals 13 residues. The germline V gene has CDR1 MNHNY and CDR2 SVGAGI (reference sequence). V lost 7 bases and J lost 7; bases outside the gene matches: 6. The CDR3 here is CASKMDRENEQFF. CDR3 bases: TGTGCCAGCAAGATGGACAGGGAGAATGAGCAGTTCTTC.

The chain links TRBV19 to TRBJ1-1; unclear D gene. The V and J ends lost 4 bases and 1 base respectively, with 10 bases between them. The CDR3 extends over 14 amino acids. From germline, CDR1 is LNHDA and CDR2 SQIVND (reference sequence). This chain's CDR3 is CASSRGRENTEAFF. The DNA for the CDR3 is TGTGCCAGTAGTAGAGGACGGGAGAACACTGAAGCTTTCTTT.

The CDR3 reads CASSLGTYNEQFF. In DNA form, the CDR3 reads TGTGCCAGCAGCTTAGGTACCTACAATGAGCAGTTCTTC. The chain is built from TRBV11-2 and TRBJ2-1; D call uncertain. V lost 1 base and J 2 bases, leaving 3 bases between the germline ends. From germline, CDR1 is SGHAT and CDR2 FQNNGV. CDR3 length: 13 amino acids.

The J gene is TRBJ2-7, the V gene TRBV9; D tentatively reads TRBD1 or TRBD2 (5 bases each). CDR1 and CDR2 (germline): SGDLS, YYNGEE. The V and J ends lost 4 bases and 0 bases respectively, with 14 bases between them. The CDR3 is 15 residues long. DNA for the CDR3: TGTGCCAGCAGCACCTCCGGGACGGCCTCCTACGAGCAGTACTTC. Translated, it gives CASSTSGTASYEQYF.

The V gene is TRBV10-3, the J gene TRBJ1-4, with TRBD1 as a possible D gene (5 bases). CDR1 is ENHRY, CDR2 SYGVKD, per germline. Trimming took off 9 bases at V and 6 bases at J, with 14 bases between the two ends. There are 13 residues in the CDR3. CDR3 in amino acids: CAIREKGDEKLFF. In DNA, the CDR3 is TGTGCCATACGGGAGAAAGGGGATGAAAAACTGTTTTTT.

V usage is TRBV28 and J usage is TRBJ1-2; D is unresolved. V was shortened by 10 bases and J by 6 bases, with 21 bases between the two germline ends. The germline V gene encodes CDR1 MDHEN and CDR2 SYDVKM. The CDR3 has 14 amino acids. CDR3: CATQPAARLDGYTF. Written as DNA, the CDR3 is TGTGCCACCCAGCCGGCGGCTCGGCTGGATGGCTACACCTTC.

The V call is TRBV2, the J call TRBJ2-4; D is unclear. The CDR3 loop spans 11 amino acids. The ends were cut back, 3 bases at V and 7 bases at J, with 4 bases in the middle. Germline lookup yields CDR1 SNHLY and CDR2 FYNNEI. The chain's CDR3 is CASSDRNIQYF. As DNA, the CDR3 is TGTGCCAGCAGTGACCGGAACATTCAGTACTTC.

Details on this clone: In the same sample, other DNA sequences code for this CDR3. The chain has TRBV28 and TRBJ1-4, with D unresolved. V lost 4 bases, J lost 3 bases, and 12 bases lay in between. The CDR3 covers 15 residues. In germline, CDR1 is MDHEN, CDR2 SYDVKM. CDR3 loop: CASSSAGIANEKLFF. The DNA for the CDR3 is TGTGCCAGCAGTTCAGCCGGGATAGCTAATGAAAAACTGTTTTTT.

A word on this clone: In the same sample, other DNA sequences code for this CDR3. V and J are TRBV7-8 and TRBJ1-1; D call uncertain. The V end was cut by 6 bases, the J end by 0 bases, with 8 bases between. Germline V gives CDR1 SGHVS, CDR2 FQNEAQ. The CDR3 has 13 amino acids. The CDR3 sequence is CASRGGMNTEAFF. CDR3 sequence (DNA): TGTGCCAGCAGGGGAGGGATGAACACTGAAGCTTTCTTT.

The chain employs TRBV5-1 and TRBJ1-4; no clear D gene. CDR1 SGHRS and CDR2 YFSETQ come from the germline V gene. Trimming removed 6 bases at V and 0 bases at J, with 9 bases between. CDR3 length equals 14 residues. The CDR3 spells CASKLVATNEKLFF. Written as DNA, the CDR3 is TGCGCCAGCAAACTGGTCGCAACTAATGAAAAACTGTTTTTT.

This clone was seen only a few times. V and J are TRBV9 and TRBJ1-2; D might be TRBD1 (6 bases). CDR3 size: 13 residues. In germline, CDR1 is SGDLS, CDR2 YYNGEE. V was trimmed by 0 bases and J by 4 bases, leaving 7 bases between them. The CDR3 DNA is TGTGCCAGCAGCGTAGCGGACAGCTATGGCTACACCTTC. It specifies CASSVADSYGYTF.

This clone was counted a single time. The rearrangement joins TRBV21-1 to TRBJ2-6; TRBD1 is the table's D call and was not checked against the DNA. TRBV21-1 is marked as a pseudogene. The CDR3 has 18 amino acids. The CDR3 bases are TGTGCCAGCAGCAAGAGAGACAGGGATTCACCTGGGGCCAACGTCCTGACTTTC. This encodes CASSKRDRDSPGANVLTF.

The rearrangement joins TRBV5-1 to TRBJ2-1; maybe TRBD1 (6 bases). Germline CDR1 and CDR2: SGHRS and YFSETQ. The CDR3 totals 13 residues. V was trimmed by 7 bases and J by 7 bases, leaving 15 bases between them. CDR3: CASRRAGVNEQFF. The CDR3 coding sequence is TGCGCCAGCCGCCGGGCAGGGGTAAATGAGCAGTTCTTC.

The chain links TRBV18 to TRBJ1-2; D ambiguous. Per the germline V gene, CDR1 is KGHSH and CDR2 is LQKENI. The CDR3 contains 17 residues. V dropped 1 base and J dropped 8 bases, with 23 bases sitting between them. CDR3 sequence (DNA): TGTGCCAGCTCACCACTGGCGCAGAGGCCCCCCGGAGGAGGCTACACCTTC. This codes for CASSPLAQRPPGGGYTF. Full variable domain (rest looked up from reference TRBV18 and TRBJ1-2): NAGVMQNPRHLVRRRGQEARLRCSPMKGHSHVYWYRQLPEEGLKFMVYLQKENIIDESGMPKERFSAEFPKEGPSILRIQQVVRGDSAAYFCASSPLAQRPPGGGYTFGSGTRLTVV.

This chain uses TRBV5-1 with TRBJ2-2; the D is unclear. Germline assignment: CDR1 SGHRS and CDR2 YFSETQ. V gave up 5 bases and J gave up 0 bases, with 8 bases separating them. The CDR3 totals 14 residues. This CDR3 is CASRDDPNTGELFF. The CDR3 coding sequence is TGCGCCAGCAGAGACGACCCGAACACCGGGGAGCTGTTTTTT.